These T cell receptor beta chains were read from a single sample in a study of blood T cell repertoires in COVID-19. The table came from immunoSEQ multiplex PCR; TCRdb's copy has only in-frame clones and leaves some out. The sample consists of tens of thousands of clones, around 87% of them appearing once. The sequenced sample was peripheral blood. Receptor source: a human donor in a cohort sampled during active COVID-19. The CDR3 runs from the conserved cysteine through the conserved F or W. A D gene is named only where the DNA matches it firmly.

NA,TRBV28,CASRRYGETQYF
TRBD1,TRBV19,CASSPLTGGSVRAFF
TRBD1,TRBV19,CASSTKDRAATNEKLFF
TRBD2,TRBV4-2,CASSQGPAPSGISHEQYF
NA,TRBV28,CASRPGWGQLYEQYF
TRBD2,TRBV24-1,CATRGRGESYNEQFF
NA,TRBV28,CASSAPRVKVGTEAFF
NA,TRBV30,CAWSVAGNQPQHF
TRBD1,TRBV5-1,CASSPRTGGSRETQYF
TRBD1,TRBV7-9,CATLPGGARTEAFF
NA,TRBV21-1,CASSTPLAGGETQYF
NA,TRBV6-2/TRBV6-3,CASSYWLASRGEQYF
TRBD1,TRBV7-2,CASSGQGADTQYF
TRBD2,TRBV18,CASSPRGDEQFF
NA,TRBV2,CASSEAIRANQPQHF
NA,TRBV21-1,CASSAGVSYSNQPQHF
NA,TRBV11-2,CASSPLVSSSYEQYF
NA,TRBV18,CASSRTLQIETQYF
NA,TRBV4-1,CASSPESRASGNTIYF
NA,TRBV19,CASSAGIEQFF
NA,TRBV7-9,CASSFRGNTIYF
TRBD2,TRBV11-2,CASSELADTLPRNEQFF
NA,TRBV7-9,CASSLTVDTEAFF
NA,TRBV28,CASSLMHSETQYF
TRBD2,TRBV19,CATRTSGKGEQETQYF
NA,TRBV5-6,CASSLVGRLYSYNEQFF
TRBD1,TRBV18,CASSPGGQGLYEQYF
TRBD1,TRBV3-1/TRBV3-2,CASSQTGGWETQYF
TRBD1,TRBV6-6,CASSSTGQGNTIYF
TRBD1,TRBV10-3,CAISETDRVLGEQYF
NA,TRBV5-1,CASSLHGSSGANVLTF
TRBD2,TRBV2,CASRGTSGSNGELFF
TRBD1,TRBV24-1,CATSDPLMTGTQTQYF
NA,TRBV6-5,CASSYGQTEAFF
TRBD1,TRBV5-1,CASSPLDRAYEQYF
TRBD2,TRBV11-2,CASSLVVSGSGGELFF
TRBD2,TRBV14,CASSQREGVYNEQFF
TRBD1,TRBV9,CASSEQGNQPQHF
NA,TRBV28,CASTSGRLQPQHF
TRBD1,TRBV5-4,CASSLGDRSSYEQYF
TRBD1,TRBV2,CASSRQGEKSQPQHF
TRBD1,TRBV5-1,CASSWGDRARSQNIQYF
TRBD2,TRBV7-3,CASSPLAGLTGELFF
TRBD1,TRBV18,CASSPGRGQAGELFF
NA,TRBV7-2,CASSPTWGREQFF
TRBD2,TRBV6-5,CASRISGSRSYEQYF
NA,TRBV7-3,CASSLRGQGTEAFF
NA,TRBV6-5,CASRLAGRAFF
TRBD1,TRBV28,CASRRTGALSGYTF
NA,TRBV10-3,CAISESIRGQSSPYEQYF
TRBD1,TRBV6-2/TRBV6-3,CASSPGQGMGNEQFF
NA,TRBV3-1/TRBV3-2,CASSQPGLAKNIQYF
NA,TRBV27,CASSLRGLAKNIQYF
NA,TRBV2,CASSEAPTVQYF
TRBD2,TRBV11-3,CASRSGRRSDTQYF
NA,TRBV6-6,CASEWGAGQPQHF
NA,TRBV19,CASSMGGLTNEKLFF